This T cell receptor (beta chain) was observed in a study of blood T cell repertoires in COVID-19. The V gene's germline CDR1 is GTSNPN and CDR2 SVGIG (reference sequence). V was cut by 1 base and J by 6 bases, with 10 bases left in between. This CDR3 comprises 12 residues. This clone was found once. Under the authors' procedure: The assay estimated nucleated cells by amplifying reference gene primers. TCRdb's copy holds only in-frame clones and misses some; the assay was immunoSEQ multiplex PCR. Clone size and V and J calls were adopted from that table, with D and trimming inferred from the DNA. Counted here are roughly 230,000 clones, 65% to 90% occurring once; the ten biggest clones make up around 6.8%.

What was sequenced was peripheral blood. V and J are TRBV30 and TRBJ2-7, with D perhaps TRBD1 (6 bases). This TCR was sampled from a woman between 45 and 60 years old with acute or convalescent COVID-19. CDR3 in DNA: TGTGCCTGGAGTGCCACAGGGCTCGAGCAGTACTTC. The encoded protein is CAWSATGLEQYF. The full variable domain, with the rest looked up from reference TRBV30 and TRBJ2-7, is SQTIHQWPATLVQPVGSPLSLECTVEGTSNPNLYWYRQAAGRGLQLLFYSVGIGQISSEVPQNLSASRPQDRQFILSSKKLLLSDSGFYLCAWSATGLEQYFGPGTRLTVT.